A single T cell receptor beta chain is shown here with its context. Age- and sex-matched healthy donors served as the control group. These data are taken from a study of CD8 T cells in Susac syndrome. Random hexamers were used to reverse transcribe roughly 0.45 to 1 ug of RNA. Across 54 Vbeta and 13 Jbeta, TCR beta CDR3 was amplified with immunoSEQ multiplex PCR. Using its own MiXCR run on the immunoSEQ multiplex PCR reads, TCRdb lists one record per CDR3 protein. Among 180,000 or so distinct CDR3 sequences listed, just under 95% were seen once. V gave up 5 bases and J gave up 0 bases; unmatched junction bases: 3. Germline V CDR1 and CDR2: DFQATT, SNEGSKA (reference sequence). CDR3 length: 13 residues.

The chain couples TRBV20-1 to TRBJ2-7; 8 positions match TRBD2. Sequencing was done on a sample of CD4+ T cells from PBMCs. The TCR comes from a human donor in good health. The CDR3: CSASGGSSYEQYF. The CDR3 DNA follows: TGCAGTGCTTCGGGGGGGTCCTCCTACGAGCAGTACTTC.